The 29 T cell receptor beta chains below come from one sample, sequenced in a study of control samples from healthy donors and cancer patients. Libraries were prepared by immunoSEQ multiplex PCR; TCRdb keeps only in-frame clonotypes and omits some of them. This sample carries 260,000 or so clones, approximately 80% of them seen once, and the ten largest clones take more than 10%. Sequencing used PBMCs. These receptors all come from a woman in her sixties with lung cancer.

The chain recombines TRBV27 with TRBJ2-3; D perhaps matches TRBD1 (5 bases). Germline V lookup: CDR1 MNHEY, CDR2 SMNVEV (reference sequence). Trimming removed 0 bases from V and 6 bases from J, with 13 bases in between. The CDR3 extends over 15 amino acids. In DNA, the CDR3 is TGTGCCAGCAGTTTATCGGGGCGTGGCCCCGATACGCAGTATTTT. Encoded protein: CASSLSGRGPDTQYF.

The rearrangement joins TRBV18 to TRBJ1-4, with a weak D call TRBD1 (5 bases). The CDR3 has 14 residues. V shed 6 bases and J shed 5 bases, with 13 bases lying between them. Germline V gene data show CDR1 as KGHSH and CDR2 as LQKENI. CDR3 in DNA: TGTGCCAGCTCTAGGCGCCAGGGAAATGAAAAACTGTTTTTT. Translating it yields CASSRRQGNEKLFF.

The chain uses TRBV20-1 and TRBJ1-1; D gene ambiguous. Germline values: CDR1 DFQATT, CDR2 SNEGSKA (reference sequence). Trimming took off 4 bases at V and 1 base at J, with 4 bases between the two ends. CDR3 size: 11 residues. The CDR3 DNA is TGCAGTGCTATAGGGAACACTGAAGCTTTCTTT. It specifies CSAIGNTEAFF.

The J gene is TRBJ2-3, the V gene TRBV19, with D perhaps TRBD1 (7 bases). The CDR3 spans 16 residues. CDR1 is LNHDA, CDR2 SQIVND, per germline (reference sequence). V dropped 7 bases and J dropped 2 bases, with 19 bases sitting between them. CDR3 in amino acids: CASTPGRDRHTDTQYF. The CDR3 nucleotides read TGTGCCAGTACCCCAGGGCGGGACAGACACACAGATACGCAGTATTTT.

The chain is built from TRBV5-1 and TRBJ2-3; 7 bases line up with TRBD2. CDR1 is SGHRS, CDR2 YFSETQ, per germline. V shed 5 bases, J shed 7 bases, and the junction held 7 bases outside the gene matches. The CDR3 has 13 amino acids. CDR3 nucleotide sequence: TGCGCCAGCAGGCCTTCGGGAGGATATACGCAGTATTTT. This encodes CASRPSGGYTQYF.

This clone showed up just once. The gene calls are TRBV11-2 and TRBJ1-2, with TRBD1 identical over 8 bases. The V gene's germline CDR1 is SGHAT and CDR2 FQNNGV. The CDR3 has 16 residues. With V trimmed by 0 bases and J by 4 bases, 7 bases remained unmatched. CDR3 protein: CASSLDQGASSYGYTF. The CDR3 DNA reads TGTGCCAGCAGCTTAGACCAGGGGGCGTCGAGCTATGGCTACACCTTC.

This chain connects TRBV10-3 to TRBJ2-2, with D maybe TRBD2 (6 bases). Germline V gene sequence: CDR1 ENHRY, CDR2 SYGVKD. V was pared by 6 bases and J by 1 base, with 15 bases between. The CDR3 has 16 amino acids. The CDR3: CAIRGEAGQNTGELFF. DNA of the CDR3: TGTGCCATCAGGGGGGAGGCGGGGCAGAACACCGGGGAGCTGTTTTTT.

The rearrangement joins TRBV4-2 to TRBJ2-5; D remains ambiguous. With 1 base removed from V and 1 base from J, the gap between germline ends came to 4 bases. Germline V CDR1 and CDR2: LGHNA, YNFKEQ. The CDR3 sequence is 13 residues long. The CDR3 DNA is TGTGCCAGCAGCCAAGGGGCCCAAGAGACCCAGTACTTC. The encoded protein is CASSQGAQETQYF.

J is TRBJ1-1 and V is TRBV11-2; D not certain. Germline assignment: CDR1 SGHAT and CDR2 FQNNGV. The CDR3 is 13 residues long. Trimming cost V 5 bases and J 6 bases, with 13 bases left between them. The CDR3 DNA reads TGTGCCAGCAGCCTTTACGCCCACCCTGAAGCTTTCTTT. It yields the protein CASSLYAHPEAFF. Filled out from reference TRBV11-2 and TRBJ1-1, the complete variable domain reads EAGVAQSPRYKIIEKRQSVAFWCNPISGHATLYWYQQILGQGPKLLIQFQNNGVVDDSQLPKDRFSAERLKGVDSTLKIQPAKLEDSAVYLCASSLYAHPEAFFGQGTRLTVV.

The chain uses TRBV2 and TRBJ2-3; TRBD2 matches at 10 bases. Trimming at V came to 1 base and at J to 13 bases, leaving 8 bases not matched to a gene. Germline assignment: CDR1 SNHLY and CDR2 FYNNEI. This CDR3 has 14 residues. CDR3 nucleotide sequence: TGTGCCAGCAGTGAAGGGCTTAGCGGGGGGAGGAAGTATTTT. Amino acids: CASSEGLSGGRKYF.

The chain carries TRBV4-2 and TRBJ2-7, with 10 bases fitting TRBD2. Germline V gives CDR1 LGHNA, CDR2 YNFKEQ. This CDR3 contains 18 residues. After removal of 0 bases from V and 3 bases from J, the junction contained 11 bases not matched to a gene. The CDR3 coding sequence is TGTGCCAGCAGCCAAGATTTGGCTAGCGGGAGCGGAGACTACGAGCAGTACTTC. Its protein is CASSQDLASGSGDYEQYF.

To note about this clone: Germline is not matched at one junction end, which may reflect a read error. The rearrangement joins TRBV6-6 to TRBJ1-3, with D unresolved. CDR1 is MNHNY and CDR2 is SVGAGI in the germline V gene (reference sequence). The CDR3 is 15 amino acids. The DNA for the CDR3 is TGTGCCAGCAGTTACGGCCAGCTCTCTCGAAACACCATATATTTT. Protein sequence: CASSYGQLSRNTIYF.

CDR3 DNA: TGTGCCAGCAGTTTAGAGCAGGGGGGGGGAGAGACCCAGTACTTC. Translation: CASSLEQGGGETQYF. The chain employs TRBV28 and TRBJ2-5; D tentatively fits TRBD1 or TRBD2 (7 bases each). Germline loops: CDR1 MDHEN, CDR2 SYDVKM. The CDR3 runs 15 residues. The ends were cut back, 2 bases at V and 4 bases at J, with 14 bases in the middle.

The genes are TRBV10-3 and TRBJ1-2; D remains unclear. Per germline, CDR1 ENHRY and CDR2 SYGVKD. V dropped 0 bases and J dropped 7 bases, with 6 bases sitting between them. The CDR3 loop spans 12 amino acids. In nucleotides, the CDR3 is TGTGCCATCAGTGAGTCGAGCCGTGGCTACACCTTC. As protein: CAISESSRGYTF.

The chain is built from TRBV5-5 and TRBJ1-4; D is possibly TRBD1 (6 bases). The CDR3 contains 17 residues. Germline V gene lookup returns CDR1 SGHKS and CDR2 YYEKEE (reference sequence). Between the trimmed V and J ends, which lost 0 bases and 7 bases, there was a span of 19 bases. The CDR3 region is CASSLAGAGELSEKLFF. The CDR3 DNA is TGTGCCAGCAGCTTGGCCGGTGCAGGGGAACTTTCTGAAAAACTGTTTTTT.

The chain has TRBV20-1 and TRBJ2-7; D is undetermined. Looked up from germline, CDR1 is DFQATT and CDR2 is SNEGSKA (reference sequence). The CDR3 contains 11 residues. V dropped 6 bases and J dropped 8 bases, with 14 bases sitting between them. The CDR3 region is CSAEVVSKQYF. The DNA for the CDR3 is TGCAGTGCCGAAGTAGTTTCTAAGCAGTACTTC.

V is TRBV9 and J is TRBJ1-1; a possible D gene is TRBD1 (6 bases). The CDR3 extends over 14 amino acids. V gave up 3 bases and J gave up 1 base, with 10 bases separating them. The V gene's germline CDR1 is SGDLS and CDR2 YYNGEE. This chain's CDR3 is CASSAGGQNTEAFF. CDR3 coding DNA: TGTGCCAGCAGCGCGGGGGGCCAGAACACTGAAGCTTTCTTT. The whole variable domain, filled in from reference TRBV9 and TRBJ1-1, reads DSGVTQTPKHLITATGQRVTLRCSPRSGDLSVYWYQQSLDQGLQFLIQYYNGEERAKGNILERFSAQQFPDLHSELNLSSLELGDSALYFCASSAGGQNTEAFFGQGTRLTVV.

The V call is TRBV5-1, the J call TRBJ1-2; 9 nucleotides align to TRBD1. The J segment lost 8 bases and the V segment lost 0 bases, leaving 5 bases of the junction unmatched. The CDR3 has 14 amino acids. CDR1 and CDR2 (germline): SGHRS, YFSETQ. The CDR3, as DNA: TGCGCCAGCAGCTTGGACGGGACAGGGTCCGGCTACACCTTC. Its translation is CASSLDGTGSGYTF.

The chain links TRBV10-2 to TRBJ1-5; D is unresolved. Germline lookup yields CDR1 WSHSY and CDR2 SAAADI. V was shortened by 6 bases and J by 5 bases, with 11 bases between the two germline ends. There are 13 residues in the CDR3. CDR3 sequence (DNA): TGCGCCAGCAGCGTGGACGGAGATCAGCCCCAGCATTTT. Translation gives CASSVDGDQPQHF.

CDR3 protein: CASSYSKAVNTEAFF. The CDR3 DNA is TGTGCCAGCAGTTACTCGAAGGCTGTGAACACTGAAGCTTTCTTT. The gene calls are TRBV6-6 and TRBJ1-1; no reliable D call. The CDR3 is 15 residues long. Germline V gene sequence: CDR1 MNHNY, CDR2 SVGAGI (reference sequence). Trimming took off 0 bases at V and 0 bases at J, with 8 bases between the two ends.

V gene TRBV7-2 combines with J gene TRBJ2-7; TRBD1 agrees at 12 bases. CDR3 size: 16 residues. The trim removed 7 bases at V and 7 bases at J, leaving 14 bases unmatched. The germline V gene encodes CDR1 SGHTA and CDR2 FQGNSA. DNA for the CDR3: TGTGCCAGCACCCCGCGGGGGACAGGGGGCATCGGTGAGCAGTACTTC. Translating it yields CASTPRGTGGIGEQYF.

The chain recombines TRBV27 with TRBJ1-1; TRBD1 might be the D (6 bases). The CDR3 consists of 16 residues. Trimming removed 2 bases from V and 3 bases from J, with 16 bases in between. CDR1 MNHEY and CDR2 SMNVEV come from the germline V gene (reference sequence). The CDR3 spells CASSLTAQGSHTEAFF. The CDR3 DNA follows: TGTGCCAGCAGTTTAACGGCACAGGGATCTCACACTGAAGCTTTCTTT.

This chain links TRBV5-4 with TRBJ1-3; TRBD1 matches 9 bases. CDR3 length equals 15 residues. Looked up from germline, CDR1 is SGHNT and CDR2 is YYREEE (reference sequence). V was pared by 3 bases and J by 4 bases, with 5 bases of the junction left unmatched. The CDR3 region has the DNA TGTGCCAGCAGCTGGGGACAGGGTAGAGGAAACACCATATATTTT. Its translation: CASSWGQGRGNTIYF.

The table lists this clone with a count of one. V is TRBV3-1 (or the pseudogene TRBV3-2) and J is TRBJ2-1, with TRBD1 as a possible D gene (6 bases). The V and J ends lost 4 bases and 7 bases respectively, with 8 bases between them. Germline lookup yields CDR1 LGHDT and CDR2 YNNKEL (reference sequence). The CDR3 runs to 12 residues. The CDR3 sequence is CASSPQGNEQFF. Written as DNA, the CDR3 is TGTGCCAGCAGCCCTCAGGGGAATGAGCAGTTCTTC.

This chain uses TRBV6-6 with TRBJ1-1, with unresolved D. This CDR3 region has 13 residues. V lost 6 bases and J lost 5, with 13 bases in between. Germline loops: CDR1 MNHNY, CDR2 SVGAGI (reference sequence). CDR3: CASSTDPATEAFF. Here the CDR3 DNA reads TGTGCCAGCAGCACCGACCCCGCGACTGAAGCTTTCTTT.

V is TRBV3-1 (or the pseudogene TRBV3-2) and J is TRBJ1-2, with no clear D. There are 12 residues in the CDR3. CDR1 and CDR2 from the germline V gene are LGHDT and YNNKEL (reference sequence). The V and J ends lost 6 bases and 3 bases respectively, with 8 bases between them. CDR3 sequence reads: CASSEGYYGYTF. The CDR3 DNA is TGTGCCAGCAGTGAGGGATACTATGGCTACACCTTC.

This clone came up once. The chain carries TRBV2 and TRBJ1-5, with D perhaps TRBD1 (6 bases). The CDR3 length is 12 residues. CDR1 and CDR2 (germline): SNHLY, FYNNEI. The ends were cut back, 7 bases at V and 7 bases at J, with 11 bases in the middle. This chain's CDR3 is CASTSTGQPQHF. For the CDR3, the DNA is TGTGCCAGCACCTCGACAGGACAGCCCCAGCATTTT.

The V and J genes are TRBV7-9 and TRBJ2-7; D remains unclear. V shed 6 bases and J shed 5 bases, with 17 bases lying between them. Germline loops: CDR1 SEHNR, CDR2 FQNEAQ (reference sequence). The CDR3 has 14 amino acids. For the CDR3, the DNA is TGTGCCAGCAGTAATAAAGGGAAATCCCACGAGCAGTACTTC. Amino acids: CASSNKGKSHEQYF.

This clone was seen only once. The chain employs TRBV7-2 and TRBJ2-1; 8 nucleotides match TRBD2. With V trimmed by 3 bases and J by 3 bases, 7 bases remained unmatched. The CDR3 is 16 amino acids. Germline loops: CDR1 SGHTA, CDR2 FQGNSA. The CDR3: CASSFGTSSGYNEQFF. The CDR3 DNA reads as TGTGCCAGCAGCTTCGGGACTAGTAGCGGCTACAATGAGCAGTTCTTC.